This T cell receptor beta chain originates from a study of T cell repertoires in cytomegalovirus infection. Study-wide background: The authors relied on CMV epitopes, both recently identified HLA-C-restricted and well-studied HLA-B-restricted. Public TCR beta signatures were indicative of both CMV infection and a matching HLA type. Study outcomes and limitations: The cumulative frequency of public TCR beta families distinguished individuals who carried CMV together with the relevant HLA. CMV-specific TCR beta clonotypes restricted by HLA-C dominated the ex vivo response.

Germline loops: CDR1 LGHNT, CDR2 FRNRAP. The V and J ends lost 4 bases and 7 bases respectively, with 17 bases between them. The CDR3 has 14 residues. This clonotype has at least ten counts. What it binds is not known. In TCRdb, the reads were re-called with MiXCR into one record per CDR3 protein. The sample carries approximately 990,000 distinct CDR3 sequences, around 32% recorded once. The TCR was taken from a human donor in good health (CMV status not recorded). Some clones in this sample may be carry-over from other donors' samples. The material was cultured CD8+ T cells from PBMCs, obtained from culture after CMV antigen stimulation. This chain joins TRBV12-5 and TRBJ2-7, with D maybe TRBD1 (6 bases). Written as DNA, the CDR3 is TGTGCTAGTGGTTCCGGGACAAACCCCGAGGAGCAGTACTTC. Translation gives CASGSGTNPEEQYF. The full variable domain, in which reference TRBV12-5 and TRBJ2-7 provide the parts outside the CDR3, is DARVTQTPRHKVTEMGQEVTMRCQPILGHNTVFWYRQTMMQGLELLAYFRNRAPLDDSGMPKDRFSAEMPDATLATLKIQPSEPRDSAVYFCASGSGTNPEEQYFGPGTRLTVT.